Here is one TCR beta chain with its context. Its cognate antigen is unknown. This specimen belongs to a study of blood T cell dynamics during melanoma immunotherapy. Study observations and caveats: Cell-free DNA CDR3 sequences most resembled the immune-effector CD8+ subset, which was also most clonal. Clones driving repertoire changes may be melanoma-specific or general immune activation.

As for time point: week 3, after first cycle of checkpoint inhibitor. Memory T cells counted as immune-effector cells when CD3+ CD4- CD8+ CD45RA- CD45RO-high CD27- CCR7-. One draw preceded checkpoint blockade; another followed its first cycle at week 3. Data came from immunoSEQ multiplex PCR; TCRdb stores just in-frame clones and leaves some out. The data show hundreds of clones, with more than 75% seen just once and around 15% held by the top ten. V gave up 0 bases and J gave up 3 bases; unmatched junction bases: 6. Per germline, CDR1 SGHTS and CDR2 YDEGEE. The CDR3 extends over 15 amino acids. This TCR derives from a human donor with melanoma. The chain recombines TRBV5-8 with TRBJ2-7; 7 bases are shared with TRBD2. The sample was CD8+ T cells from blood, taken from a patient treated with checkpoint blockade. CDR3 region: CASSLGAGSIYEQYF. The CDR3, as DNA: TGTGCCAGCAGCTTGGGAGCGGGATCGATCTACGAGCAGTACTTC. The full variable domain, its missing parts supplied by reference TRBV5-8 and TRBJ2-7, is EAGVTQSPTHLIKTRGQQATLRCSPISGHTSVYWYQQALGLGLQFLLWYDEGEERNRGNFPPRFSGRQFPNYSSELNVNALELEDSALYLCASSLGAGSIYEQYFGPGTRLTVT.